This TCR beta chain appears in the sequencing data of a study of T cell changes during pregnancy in multiple sclerosis. Germline loops: CDR1 SGHDT, CDR2 YYEEEE. The CDR3 extends over 16 amino acids. V lost 3 bases, J lost 5 bases, and 15 bases lay in between. The repertoire was sequenced with immunoSEQ multiplex PCR; TCRdb's copy has only in-frame clones and lacks some. The table lists 45,000 or so clones, roughly nine tenths of them singletons, with more than 0.9% in the top ten. This material consisted of CD4+ T cells from peripheral blood mononuclear cells, taken after pregnancy. This receptor was identified in a female donor with multiple sclerosis, enrolled in a pregnancy study. The rearrangement uses TRBV5-6 and TRBJ1-6; TRBD1 might be the D (6 bases). DNA of the CDR3: TGTGCCAGCAGCTCTCAGGGGTGGATCGATAATTCACCCCTCCACTTT. Residues: CASSSQGWIDNSPLHF.